This T cell receptor beta chain stems from a study of T cells after yellow fever vaccination. Overall study: Those fractions that held only low numbers of cells were prepared using the SMART-Seq v4 Ultra Low Input RNA kit. Study-wide results and limits: Post-booster samples contained most primary-vaccination clones (around 95% CD4, around 90% CD8). Just a small share of clonotypes turned up in the CD4 compartment as well as the CD8 compartment.

This clonotype was found a few times. Its antigen is unknown. Template switching with 5'RACE generated the TCR cDNA and added a universal primer site and UMIs. TCRdb used MiXCR to reprocess the 5' RACE reads, holding one entry per CDR3 protein. There are about 340,000 distinct CDR3 sequences in the sample; over 8% occur only once, and over 15% lies in the top ten. The CDR3 runs 15 residues. The V segment lost 7 bases and the J segment 7 bases; nucleotides outside the gene matches: 11. V is TRBV12-3 or TRBV12-4 and J is TRBJ2-2, with TRBD1 matching over 8 bases. The material sequenced was PBMCs, taken on the day of the first yellow fever vaccination. The clonotype was recovered from a man younger than 30 who received the YFV17D yellow fever vaccine. As DNA, the CDR3 is TGTGCCAGCAACCCCCGGGACAGGTTCTACGGGGAGCTGTTTTTT. Its protein product is CASNPRDRFYGELFF.